One sample yielded the 30 T cell receptor beta chains listed below, sequenced in a study. Data came from immunoSEQ multiplex PCR; TCRdb stores just in-frame clones and leaves some out. The sample yields roughly 68,000 clones, over 85% seen once. What was sequenced was PBMCs. Receptors were obtained from a middle-aged man with rheumatoid arthritis.

CDR3 loop: CASIGTGLTDGYTF. The CDR3 nucleotides read TGTGCCAGCATTGGGACAGGGCTGACGGATGGCTACACCTTC. The chain is built from TRBV2 and TRBJ1-2; 9 nucleotides match TRBD1. Germline-derived CDR1 and CDR2 are SNHLY and FYNNEI. The ends lost 7 bases at V and 6 bases at J; junction bases unmatched: 9. The CDR3 contains 14 residues.

The V gene is TRBV10-3, the J gene TRBJ1-2; D uncertain. The CDR3 has 13 amino acids. Per germline, CDR1 ENHRY and CDR2 SYGVKD. V dropped 3 bases and J dropped 0 bases, with 5 bases sitting between them. DNA of the CDR3: TGTGCCATCAGTGAAGACCCTAACTATGGCTACACCTTC. Translated, it gives CAISEDPNYGYTF.

Here the CDR3 reads CASCSGGTLNTEAFF. CDR3 coding DNA: TGTGCCAGTTGCTCAGGGGGGACACTGAACACTGAAGCTTTCTTT. The chain uses TRBV6-5 and TRBJ1-1, with 7 bases aligning to TRBD1. This CDR3 is built from 15 residues. Germline V lookup: CDR1 MNHEY, CDR2 SVGAGI. With 9 bases clipped from V and 0 bases from J, the junction kept 10 bases outside the gene matches.

The chain joins TRBV6-2 or TRBV6-3 to TRBJ2-7, with 7 bases identical to TRBD1. With 7 bases clipped from V and 0 bases from J, the junction kept 6 bases outside the gene matches. Per germline, CDR1 MNHEY and CDR2 SVGEGT. This CDR3 comprises 14 residues. The CDR3 bases are TGTGCCAGCACCCCACAGGGGTTCTCCTACGAGCAGTACTTC. The encoded protein is CASTPQGFSYEQYF.

This chain uses TRBV4-1 with TRBJ1-2, with TRBD1 identical over 7 bases. In germline, CDR1 is MGHRA, CDR2 YSYEKL. The CDR3 runs 15 residues. Trimming cost V 2 bases and J 4 bases; bases outside gene matches: 7. In DNA form, the CDR3 reads TGCGCCAGCAGCCAAAGGCAGGGGGGGTCCTATGGCTACACCTTC. Protein: CASSQRQGGSYGYTF.

This chain connects TRBV19 to TRBJ1-4; a weak D match, TRBD1 (6 bases). This CDR3 contains 15 residues. The V end was cut by 3 bases, the J end by 4 bases, with 12 bases between. Germline V gives CDR1 LNHDA, CDR2 SQIVND (reference sequence). DNA for the CDR3: TGTGCCAGTAGTATTGCGGGACACCTTAATGAAAAACTGTTTTTT. Amino acid sequence: CASSIAGHLNEKLFF.

This clone was picked up one time. This sequence joins TRBV7-9 and TRBJ1-2; D might be TRBD1 (5 bases). Germline values: CDR1 SEHNR, CDR2 FQNEAQ (reference sequence). This CDR3 contains 15 residues. The V gene lost 2 bases and the J gene lost 2 bases, with 12 bases spanning the gap. The CDR3 sequence is CASSLFQGENYGYTF. The CDR3, as DNA: TGTGCCAGCAGCTTATTCCAGGGAGAGAACTATGGCTACACCTTC. Complete variable domain (other parts from reference TRBV7-9 and TRBJ1-2): DTGVSQNPRHKITKRGQNVTFRCDPISEHNRLYWYRQTLGQGPEFLTYFQNEAQLEKSRLLSDRFSAERPKGSFSTLEIQRTEQGDSAMYLCASSLFQGENYGYTFGSGTRLTVV.

This clone was counted a single time. The gene calls are TRBV11-2 and TRBJ2-1; a weak D match, TRBD1 (5 bases). This CDR3 comprises 15 residues. Looked up from germline, CDR1 is SGHAT and CDR2 is FQNNGV. The V gene lost 2 bases and the J gene lost 0 bases, with 8 bases spanning the gap. CDR3 bases: TGTGCCAGCAGCTTACCGACAGTCTCCTACAATGAGCAGTTCTTC. Protein: CASSLPTVSYNEQFF.

This chain links TRBV28 with TRBJ2-7; no clear D. Trimming took 6 bases from V and 13 from J, leaving 22 bases between them. Germline V gene lookup returns CDR1 MDHEN and CDR2 SYDVKM. This CDR3 has 13 amino acids. The CDR3 is CASSLSRTALFYF. CDR3 nucleotide sequence: TGTGCCAGCAGCCTTTCCAGAACGGCCCTTTTCTACTTC.

In DNA, the CDR3 is TGTGCCAGCAGCGCAACCGGGTCTTTCGGCGAGCAGTACTTC. It translates to CASSATGSFGEQYF. The rearrangement links TRBV9 to TRBJ2-7; D is unresolved. In germline, CDR1 is SGDLS, CDR2 YYNGEE. Trimming took 3 bases from V and 6 from J, leaving 16 bases between them. This CDR3 has 14 amino acids.

The rearrangement uses TRBV5-1 and TRBJ1-1; TRBD1 matches at 10 bases. Per the germline V gene, CDR1 is SGHRS and CDR2 is YFSETQ. The CDR3 consists of 18 residues. V was clipped by 0 bases and J by 4 bases; unmatched bases: 12. The CDR3 DNA reads as TGCGCCAGCAGCTTGGTTGGGGGACAGGGGTCACCCAGCACTGAAGCTTTCTTT. This sequence encodes CASSLVGGQGSPSTEAFF.

This clone appeared once. The chain recombines TRBV7-3 with TRBJ2-1; 7 bases line up with TRBD2. This CDR3 spans 14 amino acids. Germline values: CDR1 SGHTA, CDR2 FQGTGA. The junction had 7 bases not matched to a gene; V was cut back by 8 bases and J by 3 bases. The CDR3 DNA is TGTGCCAGCGCTCCGGCTAGCGGCTACAATGAGCAGTTCTTC. Its protein is CASAPASGYNEQFF.

This chain uses TRBV7-9 with TRBJ1-5; D gene unclear. Germline lookup yields CDR1 SEHNR and CDR2 FQNEAQ (reference sequence). The CDR3 spans 14 residues. The V end lost 1 base, the J end lost 3 bases, and 7 bases lay between the germline ends. The CDR3 DNA is TGTGCCAGCAGCTTAGGCGGCCACAATCAGCCCCAGCATTTT. Residues: CASSLGGHNQPQHF.

The gene calls are TRBV27 and TRBJ2-4; D is unclear. This CDR3 is built from 13 residues. V shed 3 bases and J shed 0 bases, with 3 bases lying between them. Germline lookup yields CDR1 MNHEY and CDR2 SMNVEV (reference sequence). The CDR3 here is CASSFGAKNIQYF. In nucleotides, the CDR3 is TGTGCCAGCAGTTTCGGAGCCAAAAACATTCAGTACTTC.

The chain couples TRBV10-3 to TRBJ1-1; D uncertain. Trimming stripped 1 base from V and 2 bases from J, with 8 bases between. In germline, CDR1 is ENHRY, CDR2 SYGVKD. The CDR3 sequence is 14 residues long. The CDR3 region is CAISEFQANTEAFF. DNA of the CDR3: TGTGCCATCAGTGAGTTTCAGGCTAACACTGAAGCTTTCTTT.

The chain combines TRBV6-5 with TRBJ2-1, with TRBD2 matching 12 bases. CDR1 is MNHEY, CDR2 SVGAGI, per germline. The CDR3 extends over 15 amino acids. Germline trimming cut 6 bases from V and 12 bases from J; bases unmatched to any gene: 12. The CDR3 bases are TGTGCCAGCAGGTCCCCGACTAGCGGGAGTTTAGGGCAGTTCTTC. As protein: CASRSPTSGSLGQFF.

This clone was counted once. This chain connects TRBV10-3 to TRBJ1-1; 8 bases fit TRBD1. Germline loops: CDR1 ENHRY, CDR2 SYGVKD. The CDR3 length is 14 residues. Trimming took 6 bases from V and 2 from J; bases not matched to a gene: 5. The CDR3 here is CAIRETGANTEAFF. The CDR3 bases are TGTGCCATCAGGGAGACAGGGGCTAACACTGAAGCTTTCTTT.

The V and J genes are TRBV12-3 or TRBV12-4 and TRBJ2-1, with unresolved D. The CDR3 totals 11 residues. V was shortened by 6 bases and J by 7 bases, with 7 bases between the two germline ends. In DNA, the CDR3 is TGTGCCAGCAGCCCAACGAATGAGCAGTTCTTC. Translating it yields CASSPTNEQFF.

The genes are TRBV28 and TRBJ1-2, with 7 bases identical to TRBD1. Germline CDR1 is MDHEN and CDR2 is SYDVKM. The CDR3 is 14 amino acids. V lost 1 base, J lost 6 bases, and 5 bases stayed unmatched. In DNA form, the CDR3 reads TGTGCCAGCAGTTTATCGACAGGGTTGAATGGCTACACCTTC. It translates to CASSLSTGLNGYTF.

J is TRBJ1-1 and V is TRBV5-5, with D unresolved. The length of the CDR3 is 12 residues. Trimming pared 4 bases from V and 1 base from J, leaving 5 bases between. Germline CDR1 SGHKS, CDR2 YYEKEE (reference sequence). The CDR3 loop reads CASSRANTEAFF. In DNA form, the CDR3 reads TGTGCCAGCAGCCGGGCGAACACTGAAGCTTTCTTT.

V gene TRBV6-5 combines with J gene TRBJ2-4; no clear D gene. Germline V CDR1 and CDR2: MNHEY, SVGAGI. V was cut by 5 bases and J by 7 bases, with 9 bases left in between. This CDR3 is 12 amino acids long. The CDR3 DNA is TGTGCCAGCAGTACGCGCCACAACATTCAGTACTTC. This encodes CASSTRHNIQYF.

The chain recombines TRBV28 with TRBJ2-2; the D gene is possibly TRBD1 (5 bases). The CDR3 sequence is 13 residues long. Germline loops: CDR1 MDHEN, CDR2 SYDVKM. V was shortened by 6 bases and J by 6 bases, with 11 bases between the two germline ends. Written as DNA, the CDR3 is TGTGCCAGCAGGGAAGGGGAAGCCGGGGAGCTGTTTTTT. Translating it yields CASREGEAGELFF.

This clone was seen more than once but under ten times. The V and J genes are TRBV2 and TRBJ1-2; TRBD1 agrees at 7 bases. Germline V lookup: CDR1 SNHLY, CDR2 FYNNEI. The V and J ends lost 4 bases and 5 bases, in that order; junction bases with no gene match: 7. CDR3 length: 14 residues. CDR3 DNA sequence: TGTGCCAGCAGTGGAGACAGGGACCTTTATGGCTACACCTTC. Translation: CASSGDRDLYGYTF.

V usage is TRBV6-5 and J usage is TRBJ1-2, with D perhaps TRBD1 (6 bases). Trimming pared 9 bases from V and 3 bases from J, leaving 17 bases between. Germline V gives CDR1 MNHEY, CDR2 SVGAGI. This CDR3 contains 14 residues. CDR3 in DNA: TGTGCCAGTTTCAAAGCCAGGGGCTACTATGGCTACACCTTC. The encoded protein is CASFKARGYYGYTF.

V and J are TRBV6-5 and TRBJ2-4; 7 nucleotides line up with TRBD1. The CDR3 loop spans 14 amino acids. Germline V CDR1 and CDR2: MNHEY, SVGAGI. V lost 5 bases to trimming and J lost 7 bases; unmatched junction nucleotides: 8. The CDR3 region is CASSIQQGSNIQYF. The CDR3 DNA reads TGTGCCAGCAGTATTCAACAGGGGTCGAACATTCAGTACTTC.

V usage is TRBV10-3 and J usage is TRBJ2-3, with D tentatively TRBD2 (6 bases). The CDR3 has 14 amino acids. CDR1 is ENHRY, CDR2 SYGVKD, per germline. V was cut by 6 bases and J by 4 bases, with 14 bases left in between. In DNA, the CDR3 is TGTGCCATCAGGACCAGTAGCGGAGCAGATACGCAGTATTTT. Its translation is CAIRTSSGADTQYF.

This clone was observed a single time. The rearrangement links TRBV4-3 to TRBJ2-3, with TRBD2 matching 7 bases. The trim removed 4 bases at V and 2 bases at J, leaving 9 bases unmatched. Germline values: CDR1 LGHNA, CDR2 YSLEER. The CDR3 consists of 16 residues. CDR3 residues: CASSPGGSGYTDTQYF. CDR3 sequence (DNA): TGCGCCAGCAGCCCCGGGGGTAGCGGGTACACAGATACGCAGTATTTT.

J is TRBJ1-1 and V is TRBV5-4, with D tentatively TRBD1 (5 bases). The germline V gene has CDR1 SGHNT and CDR2 YYREEE (reference sequence). The CDR3 runs 14 residues. V was cut by 5 bases and J by 4 bases, with 15 bases left in between. The CDR3 reads CASSALGRGTEAFF. CDR3 sequence (DNA): TGTGCCAGCAGTGCTCTCGGGAGGGGCACTGAAGCTTTCTTT.

The chain is built from TRBV19 and TRBJ2-1, with 10 bases that match TRBD2. CDR1 and CDR2 from the germline V gene are LNHDA and SQIVND (reference sequence). The V and J ends lost 2 bases and 6 bases, in that order; junction bases with no gene match: 7. CDR3 length: 16 residues. The CDR3 loop is CASSITWSGGANEQFF. The CDR3 DNA is TGTGCCAGTAGTATAACCTGGAGCGGGGGGGCCAATGAGCAGTTCTTC. Full variable domain (missing parts from reference TRBV19 and TRBJ2-1): DGGITQSPKYLFRKEGQNVTLSCEQNLNHDAMYWYRQDPGQGLRLIYYSQIVNDFQKGDIAEGYSVSREKKESFPLTVTSAQKNPTAFYLCASSITWSGGANEQFFGPGTRLTVL.

V gene TRBV9 combines with J gene TRBJ1-1, with a weak D call TRBD1 (5 bases). Trimming removed 7 bases at V and 2 bases at J, with 12 bases between. The CDR3 is 13 residues long. Germline V gene sequence: CDR1 SGDLS, CDR2 YYNGEE. The CDR3 region has the DNA TGTGCCAGCGCGCAGGGAGGAAACACTGAAGCTTTCTTT. Translating gives CASAQGGNTEAFF.